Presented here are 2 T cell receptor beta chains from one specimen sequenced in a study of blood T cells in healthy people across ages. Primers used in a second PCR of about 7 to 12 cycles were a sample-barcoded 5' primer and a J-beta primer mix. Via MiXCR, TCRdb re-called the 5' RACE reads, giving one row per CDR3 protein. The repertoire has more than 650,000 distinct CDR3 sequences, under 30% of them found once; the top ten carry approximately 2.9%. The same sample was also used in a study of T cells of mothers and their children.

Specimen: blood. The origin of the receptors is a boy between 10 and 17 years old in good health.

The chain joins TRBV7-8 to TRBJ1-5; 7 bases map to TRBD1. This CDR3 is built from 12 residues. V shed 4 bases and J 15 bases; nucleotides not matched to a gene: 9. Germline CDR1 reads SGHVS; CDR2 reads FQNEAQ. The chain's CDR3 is CASSSSTGWWHF. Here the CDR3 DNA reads TGTGCCAGCAGCTCGTCGACAGGGTGGTGGCATTTT.

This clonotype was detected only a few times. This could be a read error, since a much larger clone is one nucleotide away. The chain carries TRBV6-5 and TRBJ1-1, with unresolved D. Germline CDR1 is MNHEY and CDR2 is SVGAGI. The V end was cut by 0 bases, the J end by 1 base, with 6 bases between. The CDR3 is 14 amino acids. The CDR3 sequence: CASSYSKGNTEAFF. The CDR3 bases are TGTGCCAGCAGTTACTCGAAAGGGAACACTGAAGCTTTCTTT.